This T cell receptor beta chain was documented in a study of blood T cell repertoires in COVID-19. Study summary: Sources were T cells, B-cell-depleted T cells, or PBMCs; the material itself was cDNA or gDNA.

The CDR3 has 15 amino acids. V trimming: 6 bases; J trimming: 3 bases; junction bases outside the gene matches: 5. Germline assignment: CDR1 SGHTA and CDR2 FQGTGA. Authors' analysis steps: Estimated nucleated cell counts came from reference gene primer amplification. Repertoires were generated with immunoSEQ multiplex PCR, while TCRdb's copy carries only in-frame clones and drops some. The V and J calls and clone size come from that table; D and trimming were worked out from the DNA. The sample holds roughly 80,000 clones, 80% to 85% seen once. V usage is TRBV7-3 and J usage is TRBJ2-1; 10 bases are a match to TRBD2. Input material: peripheral blood. The clonotype comes from a man in his forties or fifties with acute or convalescent COVID-19. CDR3 sequence (DNA): TGTGCCAGCAGTTCCGCTAGCGGGGGCTACAATGAGCAGTTCTTC. Amino acids: CASSSASGGYNEQFF.